Following are 7 T cell receptor beta chains from one sample sequenced in a study of blood T cell repertoires in COVID-19. The protocol was immunoSEQ multiplex PCR, while the TCRdb copy is restricted to in-frame clones and leaves out a portion. The profile covers roughly 250,000 clones, with 81% appearing a single time and over 2.5% taken by the ten largest. Sequencing was done on a sample of peripheral blood. The receptors were gathered from an older woman with active or convalescent COVID-19.

The chain has TRBV29-1 and TRBJ2-3, with 12 bases fitting TRBD2. This CDR3 is 14 amino acids long. Looked up from germline, CDR1 is SQVTM and CDR2 is ANQGSEA. The V segment lost 1 base and the J segment 5 bases; nucleotides outside the gene matches: 1. CDR3 sequence reads: CSVEGTSGVDTQYF. CDR3 DNA sequence: TGCAGCGTTGAAGGGACTAGCGGGGTAGATACGCAGTATTTT.

The chain has TRBV30 and TRBJ2-7, with 8 bases that match TRBD1. Germline V CDR1 and CDR2: GTSNPN, SVGIG (reference sequence). This CDR3 spans 18 amino acids. J lost 0 bases, V lost 4 bases, and 17 bases had no gene match. The CDR3 loop reads CAWNRRRTGRILSYEQYF. DNA of the CDR3: TGTGCCTGGAACCGCAGGCGGACAGGGCGAATTCTCTCCTACGAGCAGTACTTC.

The chain uses TRBV12-5 and TRBJ1-1; D not resolved. The CDR3 sequence is 14 residues long. Germline CDR1 and CDR2: LGHNT and FRNRAP. Trimming left V 0 bases short and J 6 bases short, with 11 bases between. CDR3 DNA: TGTGCTAGTGGTTTGGTAGAGGGCCAGCCTGAAGCTTTCTTT. As protein: CASGLVEGQPEAFF.

DNA of the CDR3: TGTGCCAGCAGCTTCGTAAGCGGCTACGAGCAGTACTTC. It yields the protein CASSFVSGYEQYF. The gene calls are TRBV5-5 and TRBJ2-7; D is possibly TRBD2 (5 bases). The CDR3 has 13 amino acids. The V gene's germline CDR1 is SGHKS and CDR2 YYEKEE (reference sequence). The V gene lost 2 bases and the J gene lost 3 bases, with 9 bases spanning the gap.

Concerning this clone: Relative to the germline gene, one junction end is altered; a read error may explain this. The V and J genes are TRBV5-1 and TRBJ1-2; 7 bases line up with TRBD1. This CDR3 contains 11 residues. The V gene's germline CDR1 is SGHRS and CDR2 YFSETQ. This CDR3 reads CASSSAQGSIF. As DNA, the CDR3 is TGCGCCAGCAGCTCAGCACAGGGGAGTATCTTC.

The chain combines TRBV19 with TRBJ1-1; D call uncertain. V lost 0 bases, J lost 4 bases, and 9 bases lay in between. Germline V gene lookup returns CDR1 LNHDA and CDR2 SQIVND (reference sequence). CDR3 length: 14 residues. The CDR3 nucleotides read TGTGCCAGTAGTATAGAAGCGGCAGGCACTGAAGCTTTCTTT. Its translation: CASSIEAAGTEAFF.

This clone was detected once. The V and J genes are TRBV6-5 and TRBJ2-5, with 9 bases identical to TRBD1. J was trimmed by 5 bases and V by 6 bases; bases with no gene match: 10. Germline V gene lookup returns CDR1 MNHEY and CDR2 SVGAGI. The CDR3 length is 15 residues. CDR3 DNA sequence: TGTGCCAGCAGACCCGATAGACAGGGGGGGGAGACCCAGTACTTC. Protein product: CASRPDRQGGETQYF.